These T cell receptor beta chains were read from a single sample in a study of regulatory T cells in long-lasting Graves disease. TCRdb processed the multiplex PCR reads anew with MiXCR; each CDR3 protein has one entry. This table has 400,000 to 650,000 distinct CDR3 sequences, 16% appearing once. This sample was also put to use in a study of T cells in Graves' hyperthyroidism and ophthalmopathy.

The material was peripheral blood mononuclear cells (PBMCs), obtained at new diagnosis, from a patient treated with antithyroid drugs. All receptors derive from a woman between 40 and 65 years old with Graves disease. CDR3s include the opening cysteine and the closing phenylalanine or tryptophan. Fields, in order: J gene, D gene, V gene, clone size, CDR3 protein, CDR3 DNA. D genes are given only for firm matches. Clone size is stated in some rows and not others, as once, few, many or a class when expanded.

TRBJ1-1	-	TRBV12-3/TRBV12-4	-	CASSLGGIVSTEAFF	TGTGCCAGCAGTTTAGGGGGTATAGTAAGCACTGAAGCTTTCTTT
TRBJ2-7	TRBD1	TRBV6-1	many	CASRGTGAGYEQYF	TGTGCCAGCAGGGGGACAGGGGCAGGCTACGAGCAGTACTTC
TRBJ2-1	TRBD2	TRBV9	-	CASSPQRRGGHEQFF	TGTGCCAGCAGCCCTCAAAGGAGGGGAGGGCATGAGCAGTTCTTC
TRBJ2-2	-	TRBV2	many	CASRSKQGNTGELFF	TGTGCCAGCAGGAGTAAACAGGGGAACACCGGGGAGCTGTTTTTT
TRBJ1-1	-	TRBV2	many	CASSEGREKTAFF	TGTGCCAGCAGTGAAGGGAGGGAAAAGACGGCTTTCTTT
TRBJ2-2	-	TRBV7-3	-	CASSKGLHTGELFF	TGTGCCAGCAGCAAGGGGTTGCACACCGGGGAGCTGTTTTTT
TRBJ1-6	-	TRBV6-2/TRBV6-3	-	CASSWLGTFLLQSSYNSPLHF	TGTGCCAGCAGTTGGCTTGGGACCTTCCTTCTCCAAAGCTCCTATAATTCACCCCTCCACTTT
TRBJ2-3	-	TRBV6-1	many	CASRLGGWSTDTQYF	TGTGCCAGCAGATTAGGAGGGTGGAGCACAGATACGCAGTATTTT
TRBJ1-2	-	TRBV7-9	few	CASRMNSRGRDYGYTF	TGTGCCAGCAGAATGAATTCACGGGGGCGGGACTATGGCTACACCTTC
TRBJ2-2	-	TRBV13	few	CASSLGRALGTSNTGELFF	TGTGCCAGCAGCTTAGGCCGGGCTTTGGGGACATCGAACACCGGGGAGCTGTTTTTT
TRBJ2-7	-	TRBV3-1	many	CASSQVGRLDEQYF	TGTGCCAGCAGCCAAGTAGGTAGGCTAGACGAGCAGTACTTC
TRBJ2-2	TRBD1	TRBV6-1	-	CASSAHPGQGIPGELFF	TGTGCCAGCAGTGCACATCCGGGACAGGGAATCCCCGGGGAGCTGTTTTTT
TRBJ2-1	-	TRBV12-3/TRBV12-4	many	CASRRTSNEQFF	TGTGCCAGCCGACGGACGAGCAATGAGCAGTTCTTC
TRBJ2-3	TRBD2	TRBV6-1	-	CASSELAGGPDTQYF	TGTGCCAGCAGTGAACTAGCGGGGGGGCCAGATACGCAGTATTTT
TRBJ2-7	TRBD2	TRBV7-9	-	CASSLELGGESSYEQYF	TGTGCCAGCAGCTTAGAGCTTGGGGGGGAAAGCTCCTACGAGCAGTACTTC
TRBJ1-1	-	TRBV3-1	-	CASSQDRAGRYTEAFF	TGTGCCAGCAGCCAAGATAGGGCAGGGAGGTACACTGAAGCTTTCTTT
TRBJ2-1	TRBD2	TRBV12-3/TRBV12-4	many	CASSLGGFGTSGASYNEQFF	TGTGCCAGCAGTTTAGGGGGATTCGGGACTAGCGGGGCTTCCTACAATGAGCAGTTCTTC
TRBJ2-7	-	TRBV9	-	CASSVAGGFSYEQYF	TGTGCCAGCAGCGTAGCTGGGGGATTCTCCTACGAGCAGTACTTC
TRBJ2-1	-	TRBV15	-	CATSRDKGTNDEQFF	TGTGCCACCAGCAGAGATAAAGGGACAAACGATGAGCAGTTCTTC
TRBJ2-1	TRBD2	TRBV19	-	CASTPGGHNEQFF	TGTGCCAGTACCCCGGGGGGGCACAATGAGCAGTTCTTC
TRBJ1-5	-	TRBV5-5	many	CASSGTGTQPQHF	TGTGCCAGCAGCGGAACCGGGACCCAGCCCCAGCATTTT
TRBJ2-7	-	TRBV2	-	CASSEAMAALEQYF	TGTGCCAGCAGTGAAGCAATGGCAGCTCTTGAGCAGTACTTC
TRBJ1-5	-	TRBV28	-	CASSIQAPRGPQHF	TGTGCCAGCAGCATACAGGCGCCCCGGGGGCCCCAGCATTTT
TRBJ1-6	-	TRBV5-6	-	CASSFRTSNSPLHF	TGTGCCAGCAGCTTCCGGACGTCGAATTCACCCCTCCACTTT
TRBJ1-5	-	TRBV2	many	CASSGWDINQPQHF	TGTGCCAGCAGTGGATGGGATATCAATCAGCCCCAGCATTTT
TRBJ1-3	TRBD1	TRBV3-1	many	CASSRPTGAGNTIYF	TGTGCCAGCAGCCGCCCGACAGGGGCAGGAAACACCATATATTTT
TRBJ2-7	-	TRBV4-2	-	CASSQDSRAEQYF	TGTGCCAGCAGCCAAGATTCCCGGGCCGAGCAGTACTTC
TRBJ1-5	-	TRBV7-3	many	CASSPEGHPNSNQPQHF	TGTGCCAGCAGCCCCGAAGGACACCCTAATAGCAATCAGCCCCAGCATTTT
TRBJ1-2	-	TRBV12-3/TRBV12-4	many	CASSFLLLTNPGGYTF	TGTGCCAGCAGTTTCCTGCTCCTGACTAACCCCGGGGGCTACACCTTC
TRBJ1-4	-	TRBV12-3/TRBV12-4	many	CASSSGSEKLFF	TGTGCCAGCAGTTCGGGGAGTGAAAAACTGTTTTTT
TRBJ1-1	-	TRBV3-1	many	CASSGGAFNTEAFF	TGTGCCAGCAGTGGTGGGGCCTTTAACACTGAAGCTTTCTTT
TRBJ2-1	-	TRBV12-3/TRBV12-4	-	CASSLGQGTQF	TGTGCCAGCAGTTTAGGGCAGGGGACCCAATTC
TRBJ2-1	-	TRBV30	many	CAWSVQTGEQFF	TGTGCCTGGAGTGTACAAACAGGGGAGCAGTTCTTC
TRBJ2-7	TRBD1	TRBV28	-	CASSLVRTGTYEQYF	TGTGCCAGCAGTTTAGTTCGGACAGGGACCTACGAGCAGTACTTC
TRBJ2-5	-	TRBV18	many	CASSPLLGYQETQYF	TGTGCCAGCTCACCTTTACTCGGGTACCAAGAGACCCAGTACTTC
TRBJ2-3	-	TRBV2	-	CASSGDFPDTQYF	TGTGCCAGCAGCGGGGACTTTCCAGATACGCAGTATTTT
TRBJ1-2	TRBD1	TRBV9	few	CASSVGLPGGYGYTF	TGTGCCAGCAGCGTAGGTCTGCCAGGGGGCTATGGCTACACCTTC